Shown below are 32 T cell receptor beta chains from a single sample sequenced in a study of T cell clusters in autoimmune cytopenias. TRB was amplified from roughly 250 ng of peripheral blood genomic DNA per sample. TRB was amplified by touch-down multiplex PCR, primer pools A and B combined. TCRdb derives one entry per CDR3 protein from the multiplex PCR reads, leaving out DNA. In all, the sample yields 2,000 to 2,500 distinct CDR3 sequences. A further study also used this sample, focusing on T cell repertoires in aging, cancer and after chemotherapy.

The sample was peripheral blood. The receptors derive from a human donor in good health.

Measured by frequency, this clonotype is medium-sized (0.01 to 0.1%). This chain joins TRBV18 and TRBJ2-5; as DNA is missing, the TRBD1 call by TCRdb cannot be tested. Germline values: CDR1 KGHSH, CDR2 LQKENI. This CDR3 has 14 residues. The chain's CDR3 is CASSPGAGEETQYF.

Considering frequency, this clonotype is medium-sized. J is TRBJ2-7 and V is TRBV30; without DNA, the TCRdb call of TRBD1 cannot be checked. The CDR3 totals 14 residues. The V gene's germline CDR1 is GTSNPN and CDR2 SVGIG (reference sequence). The CDR3 loop reads CAWESEDRLYEQYF.

CDR3 sequence: CSAVLLAGSHEQYF. This chain connects TRBV20-1 to TRBJ2-7; TCRdb picks TRBD2, but there is no DNA to check that call. Germline CDR1 DFQATT, CDR2 SNEGSKA (reference sequence). The CDR3 extends over 14 amino acids.

V and J are TRBV6-6 and TRBJ2-2; TCRdb's D call, TRBD2, is unchecked because there is no DNA. This CDR3 is built from 19 residues. Germline CDR1 is MNHNY and CDR2 is SVGAGI (reference sequence). CDR3: CASSYSGTSGGRNTGELFF.

This clonotype ranks as large (0.1 to 1%) in terms of frequency. This rearrangement joins TRBV19 to TRBJ1-2. The CDR3 spans 11 residues. Germline CDR1 is LNHDA and CDR2 is SQIVND (reference sequence). The CDR3 protein is CASSIRGGYTF.

This clonotype is classed as large by frequency. CDR3 sequence: CASSITFQETQYF. The rearrangement joins TRBV19 to TRBJ2-5. Germline CDR1 reads LNHDA; CDR2 reads SQIVND (reference sequence). CDR3 length: 13 residues.

This clonotype registers large by frequency. J is TRBJ2-3 and V is TRBV30; the D gene TCRdb calls, TRBD1, cannot be checked with no DNA. CDR3 size: 12 residues. Germline V gene data show CDR1 as GTSNPN and CDR2 as SVGIG (reference sequence). CDR3 amino acids: CAWKPPGDTQYF. The whole variable domain, filled in from reference TRBV30 and TRBJ2-3, reads SQTIHQWPATLVQPVGSPLSLECTVEGTSNPNLYWYRQAAGRGLQLLFYSVGIGQISSEVPQNLSASRPQDRQFILSSKKLLLSDSGFYLCAWKPPGDTQYFGPGTRLTVL.

This clonotype counts as medium-sized (0.01 to 0.1%) by frequency. This chain links TRBV20-1 with TRBJ2-7; no DNA is available, so the TRBD1 call from TCRdb remains unchecked. The CDR3 runs to 13 residues. Germline V gene lookup returns CDR1 DFQATT and CDR2 SNEGSKA (reference sequence). CDR3 protein: CSAPNRGLHEQYF.

Frequency places this clonotype as large. The rearrangement links TRBV19 to TRBJ2-1; TCRdb's D call of TRBD1 is untestable without DNA. CDR1 and CDR2 from the germline V gene are LNHDA and SQIVND (reference sequence). This CDR3 has 15 amino acids. CDR3 protein: CASSRGPTGYNEQFF. The variable domain in full, completed from reference TRBV19 and TRBJ2-1, reads DGGITQSPKYLFRKEGQNVTLSCEQNLNHDAMYWYRQDPGQGLRLIYYSQIVNDFQKGDIAEGYSVSREKKESFPLTVTSAQKNPTAFYLCASSRGPTGYNEQFFGPGTRLTVL.

The rearrangement joins TRBV28 to TRBJ2-7; TCRdb gives TRBD1 as the D gene, but with no DNA this cannot be confirmed. The V gene's germline CDR1 is MDHEN and CDR2 SYDVKM. The CDR3 totals 15 residues. The CDR3 reads CASSLARADSYEQYF.

The chain combines TRBV2 with TRBJ1-6; the TCRdb call, TRBD1, lacks DNA for checking. There are 13 residues in the CDR3. The germline gives CDR1 SNHLY, CDR2 FYNNEI. The CDR3 sequence is CASSGQGNSPLHF.

In terms of frequency, this clonotype is medium-sized (0.01 to 0.1%). The V gene is TRBV6-1, the J gene TRBJ1-2; TCRdb picks TRBD1, but there is no DNA to check that call. The CDR3 is made up of 12 amino acids. Per germline, CDR1 MNHNS and CDR2 SASEGT. The chain's CDR3 is CASSGQNYGYTF.

This clonotype ranks as large in terms of frequency. The gene calls are TRBV27 and TRBJ1-3; checking the TCRdb D call of TRBD1 is not possible without DNA. CDR1 MNHEY and CDR2 SMNVEV come from the germline V gene (reference sequence). The CDR3 contains 14 residues. CDR3 residues: CASSLSGATNTIYF.

The CDR3 reads CSASYRANEKLFF. V is TRBV20-1 and J is TRBJ1-4. Looked up from germline, CDR1 is DFQATT and CDR2 is SNEGSKA (reference sequence). The length of the CDR3 is 13 residues.

This clonotype ranks as medium-sized in terms of frequency. The chain links TRBV27 to TRBJ2-5; the D call from TCRdb, TRBD2, cannot be confirmed without DNA. Germline assignment: CDR1 MNHEY and CDR2 SMNVEV (reference sequence). CDR3 size: 16 residues. CDR3 residues: CASSFTGTFLQETQYF.

The chain joins TRBV5-1 to TRBJ2-1; TCRdb selects TRBD1, and the lack of DNA leaves this call unchecked. Per the germline V gene, CDR1 is SGHRS and CDR2 is YFSETQ. This CDR3 is 16 amino acids long. The CDR3 protein is CASSPSAPSSYNEQFF.

This clonotype registers medium-sized by frequency. V and J are TRBV12-3 or TRBV12-4 and TRBJ2-1. The CDR3 runs to 15 residues. CDR3 loop: CASSSTGNSYNEQFF.

CDR3 amino acids: CASSQDLGNTEAFF. This chain joins TRBV14 and TRBJ1-1. Germline V gives CDR1 SGHDN, CDR2 FVKESK. The CDR3 sequence is 14 residues long.

This chain joins TRBV20-1 and TRBJ2-3; TCRdb's D call, TRBD2, is unchecked because there is no DNA. Looked up from germline, CDR1 is DFQATT and CDR2 is SNEGSKA (reference sequence). The CDR3 is 15 residues long. CDR3 in amino acids: CSASPLAGVADTQYF.

The chain combines TRBV11-2 with TRBJ2-1; as DNA is missing, the TRBD1 call by TCRdb cannot be tested. CDR1 SGHAT and CDR2 FQNNGV come from the germline V gene. The CDR3 sequence is 15 residues long. The CDR3 loop is CASSLGRASYNEQFF.

The rearrangement joins TRBV10-3 to TRBJ2-1; TCRdb picks TRBD1, but there is no DNA to check that call. Germline V gene lookup returns CDR1 ENHRY and CDR2 SYGVKD. This CDR3 has 16 residues. The CDR3 loop reads CAISEKQGFGSNEQFF.

V gene TRBV20-1 combines with J gene TRBJ1-1. Germline CDR1 and CDR2: DFQATT and SNEGSKA (reference sequence). This CDR3 contains 14 residues. CDR3 protein: CSASDGIRGTEAFF.

Its frequency marks this clonotype as medium-sized. The chain uses TRBV12-3 or TRBV12-4 and TRBJ1-5. This CDR3 is built from 17 residues. CDR3 loop: CASSLRTVVGGNQPQHF.

According to its frequency, this clonotype is medium-sized. This chain connects TRBV18 to TRBJ1-1. Germline CDR1 KGHSH, CDR2 LQKENI. This CDR3 spans 11 amino acids. The CDR3 sequence is CASSGDSEAFF.

The chain combines TRBV20-1 with TRBJ2-7; absent DNA, TCRdb's TRBD2 call cannot be checked. The CDR3 runs 14 residues. Germline CDR1 and CDR2: DFQATT and SNEGSKA (reference sequence). The CDR3 sequence is CSAPTRGASGEQYF.

This chain uses TRBV28 with TRBJ2-3; the D gene TCRdb calls, TRBD2, cannot be checked with no DNA. The length of the CDR3 is 17 residues. Per germline, CDR1 MDHEN and CDR2 SYDVKM. CDR3 loop: CASSPLRLAKSTDTQYF.

This clonotype is identified as medium-sized from frequency. The rearrangement joins TRBV14 to TRBJ2-1; TCRdb designates TRBD1, a call that cannot be tested without DNA. This CDR3 has 18 amino acids. Germline values: CDR1 SGHDN, CDR2 FVKESK. The CDR3 protein is CASSSRTGSSFTYNEQFF. The full variable domain, in which reference TRBV14 and TRBJ2-1 provide the parts outside the CDR3, is EAGVTQFPSHSVIEKGQTVTLRCDPISGHDNLYWYRRVMGKEIKFLLHFVKESKQDESGMPNNRFLAERTGGTYSTLKVQPAELEDSGVYFCASSSRTGSSFTYNEQFFGPGTRLTVL.

Measured by frequency, this clonotype is medium-sized. The chain joins TRBV5-6 to TRBJ1-3. The CDR3 sequence is 13 residues long. The V gene's germline CDR1 is SGHDT and CDR2 YYEEEE. CDR3 residues: CASNQVGGNTIYF. The whole variable domain, remainder taken from reference TRBV5-6 and TRBJ1-3, is DAGVTQSPTHLIKTRGQQVTLRCSPKSGHDTVSWYQQALGQGPQFIFQYYEEEERQRGNFPDRFSGHQFPNYSSELNVNALLLGDSALYLCASNQVGGNTIYFGEGSWLTVV.

V and J are TRBV28 and TRBJ1-1; TCRdb gives TRBD1 as the D gene, but with no DNA this cannot be confirmed. The germline CDR1 and CDR2 sequences are MDHEN and SYDVKM. This CDR3 contains 15 residues. The CDR3 here is CASSAGTPMNTEAFF.

The chain employs TRBV21-1 and TRBJ1-1. TRBV21-1 has pseudogene status. CDR3 size: 13 residues. The CDR3 loop is CASSKSVTAEAFF.

V usage is TRBV4-2 and J usage is TRBJ2-1; TCRdb's D call of TRBD2 is untestable without DNA. The CDR3 length is 15 residues. CDR1 is LGHNA, CDR2 YNFKEQ, per germline. The CDR3 spells CASSQVEGQGNEQFF.

Judged by frequency, this clonotype is medium-sized. The chain carries TRBV12-3 or TRBV12-4 and TRBJ2-2; the D call from TCRdb, TRBD2, cannot be confirmed without DNA. The CDR3 spans 16 residues. The CDR3 region is CASSLRLAVNTGELFF.